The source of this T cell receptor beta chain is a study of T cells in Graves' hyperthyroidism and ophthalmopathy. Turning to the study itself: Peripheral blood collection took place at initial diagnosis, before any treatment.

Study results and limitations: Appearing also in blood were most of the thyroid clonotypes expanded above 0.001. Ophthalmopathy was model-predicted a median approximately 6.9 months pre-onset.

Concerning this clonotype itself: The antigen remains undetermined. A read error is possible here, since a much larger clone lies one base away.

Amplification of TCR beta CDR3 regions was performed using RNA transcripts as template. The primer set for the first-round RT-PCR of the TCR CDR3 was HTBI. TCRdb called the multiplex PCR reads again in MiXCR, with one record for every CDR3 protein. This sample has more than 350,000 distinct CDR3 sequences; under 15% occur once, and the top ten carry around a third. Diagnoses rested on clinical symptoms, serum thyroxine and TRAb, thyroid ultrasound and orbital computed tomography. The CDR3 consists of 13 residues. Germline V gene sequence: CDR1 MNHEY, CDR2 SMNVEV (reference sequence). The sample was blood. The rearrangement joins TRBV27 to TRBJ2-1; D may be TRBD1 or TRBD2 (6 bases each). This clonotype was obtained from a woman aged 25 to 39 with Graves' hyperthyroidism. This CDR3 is CASSPYSGAERFF. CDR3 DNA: TGTGCCAGCAGTCCCTACTCGGGGGCTGAGCGGTTCTTC.